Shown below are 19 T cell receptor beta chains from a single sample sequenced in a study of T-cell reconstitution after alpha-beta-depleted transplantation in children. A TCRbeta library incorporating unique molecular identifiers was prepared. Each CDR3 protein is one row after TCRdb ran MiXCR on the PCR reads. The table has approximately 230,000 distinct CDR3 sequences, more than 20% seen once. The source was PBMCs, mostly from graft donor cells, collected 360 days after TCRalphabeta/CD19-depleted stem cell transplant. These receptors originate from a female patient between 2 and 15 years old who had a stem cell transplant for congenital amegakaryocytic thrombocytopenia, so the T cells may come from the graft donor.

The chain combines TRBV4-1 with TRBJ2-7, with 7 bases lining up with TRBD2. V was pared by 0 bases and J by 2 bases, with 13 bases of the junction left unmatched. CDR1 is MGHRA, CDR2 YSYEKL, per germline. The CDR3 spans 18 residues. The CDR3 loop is CASSQDGASGIYPYEQYF. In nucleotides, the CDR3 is TGCGCCAGCAGCCAAGATGGGGCTAGCGGCATTTATCCCTACGAGCAGTACTTC.

The CDR3 here is CASSHSAGLSTWYHEQFF. The CDR3 nucleotides read TGTGCCAGCAGCCACTCCGCCGGACTTTCTACATGGTACCATGAGCAGTTCTTC. The rearrangement uses TRBV6-2 or TRBV6-3 and TRBJ2-1; TRBD2 might be the D (5 bases). CDR1 and CDR2 (germline): MNHEY, SVGEGT. V was trimmed by 6 bases and J by 8 bases, leaving 29 bases between them. The CDR3 has 18 amino acids.

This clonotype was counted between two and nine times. This CDR3 reads CAISDARAYEQYF. CDR3 coding DNA: TGTGCCATCAGTGATGCCAGGGCCTACGAGCAGTACTTC. The V and J genes are TRBV10-3 and TRBJ2-7; tentatively, D is TRBD1 (5 bases). V was pared by 3 bases and J by 2 bases, with 8 bases between. This CDR3 is 13 amino acids long. The germline CDR1 and CDR2 sequences are ENHRY and SYGVKD.

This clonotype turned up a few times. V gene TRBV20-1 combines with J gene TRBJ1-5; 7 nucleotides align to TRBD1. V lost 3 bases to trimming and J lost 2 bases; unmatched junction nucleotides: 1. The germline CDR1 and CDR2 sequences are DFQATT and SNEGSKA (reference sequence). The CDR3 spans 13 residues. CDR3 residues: CSASGQGNQPQHF. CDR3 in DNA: TGCAGTGCTAGCGGACAGGGCAATCAGCCCCAGCATTTT.

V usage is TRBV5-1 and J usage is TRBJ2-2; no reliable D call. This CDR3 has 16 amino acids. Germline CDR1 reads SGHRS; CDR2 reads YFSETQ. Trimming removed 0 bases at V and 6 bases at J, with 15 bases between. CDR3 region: CASSLVVSIGSGELFF. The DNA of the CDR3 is TGCGCCAGCAGCTTGGTTGTTAGTATCGGTTCCGGGGAGCTGTTTTTT.

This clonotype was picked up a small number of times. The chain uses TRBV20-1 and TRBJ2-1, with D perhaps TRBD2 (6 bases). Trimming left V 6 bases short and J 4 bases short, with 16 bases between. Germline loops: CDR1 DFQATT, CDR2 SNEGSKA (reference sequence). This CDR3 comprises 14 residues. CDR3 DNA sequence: TGCAGTGCACCGGGACTGCTAAGGTACAATGAGCAGTTCTTC. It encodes CSAPGLLRYNEQFF.

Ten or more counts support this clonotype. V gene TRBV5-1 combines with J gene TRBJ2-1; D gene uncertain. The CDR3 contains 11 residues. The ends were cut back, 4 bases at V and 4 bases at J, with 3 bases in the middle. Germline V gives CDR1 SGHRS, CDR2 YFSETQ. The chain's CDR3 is CASSVYNEQFF. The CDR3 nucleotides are TGCGCCAGCAGCGTTTACAATGAGCAGTTCTTC.

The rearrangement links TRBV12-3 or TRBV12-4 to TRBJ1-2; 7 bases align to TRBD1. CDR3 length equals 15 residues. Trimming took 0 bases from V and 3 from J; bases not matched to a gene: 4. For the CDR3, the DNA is TGTGCCAGCAGTTTAGCCCCAGGGGGATACTATGGCTACACCTTC. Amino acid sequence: CASSLAPGGYYGYTF.

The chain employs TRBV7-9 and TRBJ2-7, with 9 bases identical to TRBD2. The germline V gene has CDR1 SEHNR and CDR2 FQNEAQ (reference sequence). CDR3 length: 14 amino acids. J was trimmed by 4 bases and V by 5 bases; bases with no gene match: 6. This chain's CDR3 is CASSLGTSRYEQYF. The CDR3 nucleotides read TGTGCCAGCAGCCTCGGGACTAGCAGGTACGAGCAGTACTTC.

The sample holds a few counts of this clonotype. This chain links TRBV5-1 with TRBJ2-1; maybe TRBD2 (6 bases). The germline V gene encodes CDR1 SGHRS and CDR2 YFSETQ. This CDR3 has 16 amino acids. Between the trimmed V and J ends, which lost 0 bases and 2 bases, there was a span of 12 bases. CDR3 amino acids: CASSLAPGVTYNEQFF. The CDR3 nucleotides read TGCGCCAGCAGCTTGGCCCCGGGGGTGACCTACAATGAGCAGTTCTTC.

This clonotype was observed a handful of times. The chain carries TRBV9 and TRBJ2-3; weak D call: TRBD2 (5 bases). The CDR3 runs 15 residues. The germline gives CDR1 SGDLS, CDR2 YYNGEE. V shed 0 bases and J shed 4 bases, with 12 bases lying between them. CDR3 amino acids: CASSVGGSEADTQYF. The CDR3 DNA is TGTGCCAGCAGCGTAGGGGGTAGCGAGGCAGATACGCAGTATTTT.

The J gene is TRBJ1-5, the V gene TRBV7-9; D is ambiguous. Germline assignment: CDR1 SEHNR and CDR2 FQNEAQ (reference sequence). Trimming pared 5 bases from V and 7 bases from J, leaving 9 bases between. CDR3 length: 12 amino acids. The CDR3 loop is CASSPSGQPQHF. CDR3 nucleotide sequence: TGTGCCAGCAGCCCAAGTGGGCAGCCCCAGCATTTT.

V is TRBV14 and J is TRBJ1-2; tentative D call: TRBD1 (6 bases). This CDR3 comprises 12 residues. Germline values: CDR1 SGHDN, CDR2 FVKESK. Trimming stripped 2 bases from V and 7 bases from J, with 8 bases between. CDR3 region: CASSQSGAGYTF. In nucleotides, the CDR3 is TGTGCCAGCAGCCAATCAGGGGCTGGCTACACCTTC.

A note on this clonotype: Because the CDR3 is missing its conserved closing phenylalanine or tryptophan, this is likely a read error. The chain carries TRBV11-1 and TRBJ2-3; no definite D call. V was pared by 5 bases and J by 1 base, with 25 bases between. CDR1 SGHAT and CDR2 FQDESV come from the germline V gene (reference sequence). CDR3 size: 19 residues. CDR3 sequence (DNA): TGTGCCAGCAGCCCGGACCGTAGGGCGCGATTTACCGGCACAGATACGCAGTATTCT. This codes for CASSPDRRARFTGTDTQYS.

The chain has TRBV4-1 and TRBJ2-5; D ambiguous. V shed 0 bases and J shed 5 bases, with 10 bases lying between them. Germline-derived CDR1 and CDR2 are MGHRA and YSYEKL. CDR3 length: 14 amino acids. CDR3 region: CASSQENSLETQYF. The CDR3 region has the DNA TGCGCCAGCAGCCAAGAGAATAGTCTGGAGACCCAGTACTTC.

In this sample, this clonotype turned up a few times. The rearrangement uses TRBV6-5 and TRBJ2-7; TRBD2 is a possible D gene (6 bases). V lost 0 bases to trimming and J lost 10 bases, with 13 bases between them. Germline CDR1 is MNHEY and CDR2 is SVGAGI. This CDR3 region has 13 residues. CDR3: CASSYSVGGLQYF. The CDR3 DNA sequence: TGTGCCAGCAGTTACTCGGTTGGGGGACTCCAGTACTTC.

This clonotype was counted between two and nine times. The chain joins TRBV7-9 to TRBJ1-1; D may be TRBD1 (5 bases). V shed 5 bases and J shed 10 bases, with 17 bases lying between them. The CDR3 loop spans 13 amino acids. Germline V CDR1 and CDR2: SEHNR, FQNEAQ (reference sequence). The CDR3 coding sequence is TGTGCCAGCAGCCCCGGGGGGGGTAATGGAGCTTTCTTT. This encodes CASSPGGGNGAFF.

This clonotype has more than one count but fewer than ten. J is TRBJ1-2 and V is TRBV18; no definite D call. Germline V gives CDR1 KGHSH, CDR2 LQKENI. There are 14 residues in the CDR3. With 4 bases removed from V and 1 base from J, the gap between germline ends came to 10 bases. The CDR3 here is CASSLTGSNYGYTF. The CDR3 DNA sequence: TGTGCCAGCTCACTAACGGGCAGTAACTATGGCTACACCTTC.

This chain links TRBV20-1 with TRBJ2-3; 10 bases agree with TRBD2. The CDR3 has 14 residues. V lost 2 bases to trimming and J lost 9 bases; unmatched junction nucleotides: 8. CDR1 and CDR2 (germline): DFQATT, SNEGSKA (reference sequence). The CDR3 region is CSARPLAGEQTQYF. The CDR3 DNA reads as TGCAGTGCTAGACCTCTAGCGGGAGAGCAGACGCAGTATTTT.